The 23 T cell receptor beta chains reported below all come from one sample, sequenced in a study of T-cell memory formation after mild COVID-19. Using its own MiXCR run on the 5' RACE reads, TCRdb lists one record per CDR3 protein. The sample includes some 250,000 distinct CDR3 sequences, over 8.5% seen only once; the top ten take around a fifth. Sample: PBMCs or a T cell subset sorted from them (not recorded which). The receptors derive from a man between 18 and 35 years old who had mild COVID-19 (a few samples of this study predate the infection). Cell type and time point are not known.

The rearrangement uses TRBV10-3 and TRBJ1-2; D unclear. V shed 0 bases and J shed 8 bases, with 7 bases lying between them. The CDR3 has 12 residues. The V gene's germline CDR1 is ENHRY and CDR2 SYGVKD. CDR3 nucleotides: TGTGCCATCAGTGAGTCTAACGAGGGCTACACCTTC. It specifies CAISESNEGYTF.

The chain couples TRBV7-2 to TRBJ1-1; D not resolved. V lost 4 bases, J lost 1 base, and 4 bases lay in between. Germline values: CDR1 SGHTA, CDR2 FQGNSA. The CDR3 spans 12 residues. CDR3 sequence reads: CASSWTNTEAFF. The CDR3 region has the DNA TGTGCCAGCAGCTGGACGAACACTGAAGCTTTCTTT.

The chain joins TRBV5-1 to TRBJ2-5; tentatively, D is TRBD2 (5 bases). The V end was cut by 4 bases, the J end by 3 bases, with 22 bases between. There are 17 residues in the CDR3. Germline loops: CDR1 SGHRS, CDR2 YFSETQ. The CDR3 coding sequence is TGCGCCAGCAGCCTCAAGGCGAGGGCGCGACATGAAGAGACCCAGTACTTC. Amino acids: CASSLKARARHEETQYF. The variable domain in full, with the rest retrieved from reference TRBV5-1 and TRBJ2-5, is KAGVTQTPRYLIKTRGQQVTLSCSPISGHRSVSWYQQTPGQGLQFLFEYFSETQRNKGNFPGRFSGRQFSNSRSEMNVSTLELGDSALYLCASSLKARARHEETQYFGPGTRLLVL.

The V gene is TRBV7-9, the J gene TRBJ2-2; D is perhaps TRBD2 (5 bases). The CDR3 is made up of 15 amino acids. Trimming pared 1 base from V and 0 bases from J, leaving 6 bases between. Germline-derived CDR1 and CDR2 are SEHNR and FQNEAQ (reference sequence). The CDR3, as DNA: TGTGCCAGCAGCTTAGTAGCGACGAACACCGGGGAGCTGTTTTTT. Translating gives CASSLVATNTGELFF.

This clonotype showed up many times. The chain links TRBV5-1 to TRBJ2-6; 7 positions agree with TRBD1. With 4 bases clipped from V and 4 bases from J, the junction kept 8 bases outside the gene matches. This CDR3 region has 16 residues. Germline-derived CDR1 and CDR2 are SGHRS and YFSETQ. The CDR3 protein is CASSGSTGSGANVLTF. CDR3 nucleotide sequence: TGCGCCAGCAGCGGTTCGACAGGGTCCGGGGCCAACGTCCTGACTTTC.

Ten or more counts support this clonotype. The CDR3 sequence is CATSDLNGNEQFF. The DNA for the CDR3 is TGTGCCACCAGTGATTTAAATGGGAATGAGCAGTTCTTC. The J gene is TRBJ2-1, the V gene TRBV24-1; no definite D call. Germline-derived CDR1 and CDR2 are KGHDR and SFDVKD. The ends were cut back, 1 base at V and 7 bases at J, with 7 bases in the middle. This CDR3 has 13 residues.

The chain couples TRBV9 to TRBJ2-3; 11 nucleotides align to TRBD2. Germline-derived CDR1 and CDR2 are SGDLS and YYNGEE. Unmatched junction bases numbered 5, after V lost 0 bases and J lost 5 bases. The CDR3 runs to 16 residues. This chain's CDR3 is CASSVGLAGTLDTQYF. The CDR3 nucleotides are TGTGCCAGCAGCGTAGGACTAGCGGGGACTCTAGATACGCAGTATTTT.

This clonotype was observed a handful of times. The J gene is TRBJ1-2, the V gene TRBV7-2; D is possibly TRBD1 (6 bases). There are 15 residues in the CDR3. V lost 4 bases and J 6 bases, leaving 18 bases between the germline ends. In germline, CDR1 is SGHTA, CDR2 FQGNSA. For the CDR3, the DNA is TGTGCCAGCAGCTCTAGACGGGGGCCGGTGGATGGCTACACCTTC. As protein: CASSSRRGPVDGYTF.

This clonotype turned up a few times. V usage is TRBV7-9 and J usage is TRBJ2-1; 8 bases are shared with TRBD1. The CDR3 loop spans 15 amino acids. V gave up 3 bases and J gave up 2 bases; unmatched junction bases: 3. Per germline, CDR1 SEHNR and CDR2 FQNEAQ (reference sequence). The CDR3 is CASSLRTGPYNEQFF. CDR3 DNA sequence: TGTGCCAGCAGCTTGAGGACAGGGCCCTACAATGAGCAGTTCTTC.

This clonotype was counted a few times. The V gene is TRBV4-2, the J gene TRBJ2-5; no reliable D call. V was cut by 0 bases and J by 2 bases, with 13 bases left in between. Germline lookup yields CDR1 LGHNA and CDR2 YNFKEQ. The CDR3 has 16 amino acids. The CDR3 sequence: CASSQDLAFTQETQYF. CDR3 bases: TGTGCCAGCAGCCAAGACCTGGCTTTCACACAAGAGACCCAGTACTTC.

The chain recombines TRBV7-2 with TRBJ2-1; D is unclear. V lost 5 bases, J lost 10 bases, and 18 bases lay in between. This CDR3 is 14 amino acids long. Germline loops: CDR1 SGHTA, CDR2 FQGNSA. Here the CDR3 reads CASSPLAPVGEQFF. DNA for the CDR3: TGTGCCAGCAGCCCGCTCGCCCCGGTCGGGGAGCAGTTCTTC.

This clonotype was observed a few times. The V and J genes are TRBV19 and TRBJ2-5, with D tentatively TRBD1 (6 bases). V was cut by 4 bases and J by 2 bases, with 11 bases left in between. Germline CDR1 is LNHDA and CDR2 is SQIVND (reference sequence). This CDR3 has 14 amino acids. The chain's CDR3 is CASSRTARQETQYF. For the CDR3, the DNA is TGTGCCAGTAGTAGGACAGCCCGGCAAGAGACCCAGTACTTC. The variable domain in full, completed from reference TRBV19 and TRBJ2-5, reads DGGITQSPKYLFRKEGQNVTLSCEQNLNHDAMYWYRQDPGQGLRLIYYSQIVNDFQKGDIAEGYSVSREKKESFPLTVTSAQKNPTAFYLCASSRTARQETQYFGPGTRLLVL.

This clonotype appeared a few times. The rearrangement uses TRBV27 and TRBJ1-1; D ambiguous. The CDR3 extends over 14 amino acids. V gave up 2 bases and J gave up 6 bases, with 13 bases separating them. Germline CDR1 is MNHEY and CDR2 is SMNVEV (reference sequence). The CDR3 bases are TGTGCCAGCAGTTTAGTGCGAAGGATGTCTGAAGCTTTCTTT. Protein product: CASSLVRRMSEAFF.

This chain connects TRBV25-1 to TRBJ2-5; D is undetermined. Looked up from germline, CDR1 is MGHDK and CDR2 is SYGVNS. Trimming shortened V by 2 bases and J by 5 bases, and 9 bases separated the two germline ends. The length of the CDR3 is 13 residues. CDR3 in DNA: TGTGCCAGCAGTGAAATGGGAATCGAGACCCAGTACTTC. Its protein product is CASSEMGIETQYF.

A few counts support this clonotype. The chain joins TRBV6-5 to TRBJ2-2; 12 bases are shared with TRBD1. The CDR3 runs to 15 residues. Looked up from germline, CDR1 is MNHEY and CDR2 is SVGAGI. With 6 bases clipped from V and 7 bases from J, the junction kept 6 bases outside the gene matches. CDR3 amino acids: CASRPGQGAVGELFF. Here the CDR3 DNA reads TGTGCCAGCAGGCCGGGACAGGGGGCGGTCGGGGAGCTGTTTTTT.

The CDR3 DNA follows: TGTGCCAGCAGCCAACAAAGCCCTCTAGCGGGGGGGATCGAGACCCAGTACTTC. This encodes CASSQQSPLAGGIETQYF. The chain carries TRBV11-2 and TRBJ2-5; TRBD2 aligns across 12 bases. The V gene end was trimmed by 5 bases and the J gene end by 5 bases; junction bases not matched to a gene: 15. This CDR3 is 18 amino acids long. The germline CDR1 and CDR2 sequences are SGHAT and FQNNGV.

This clonotype was seen more than once but under ten times. The rearrangement links TRBV7-3 to TRBJ1-3; tentative D call: TRBD1 (5 bases). The V and J ends lost 5 bases and 0 bases respectively, with 14 bases between them. This CDR3 comprises 16 residues. From germline, CDR1 is SGHTA and CDR2 FQGTGA. The CDR3 region has the DNA TGTGCCAGCAGCCCTGGAGGGGACCCCTCTGGAAACACCATATATTTT. It specifies CASSPGGDPSGNTIYF.

The rearrangement joins TRBV4-1 to TRBJ2-6, with 10 bases lining up with TRBD1. From germline, CDR1 is MGHRA and CDR2 YSYEKL. With V trimmed by 2 bases and J by 1 base, 2 bases remained unmatched. CDR3 length: 17 amino acids. The CDR3: CASSQRGQGSGANVLTF. For the CDR3, the DNA is TGCGCCAGCAGCCAAAGGGGACAGGGGTCTGGGGCCAACGTCCTGACTTTC.

V usage is TRBV12-3 or TRBV12-4 and J usage is TRBJ1-1; D gene ambiguous. Trimming left V 5 bases short and J 1 base short, with 8 bases between. The CDR3 length is 13 residues. CDR3: CASSPATNTEAFF. The CDR3 nucleotides are TGTGCCAGCAGTCCTGCTACGAACACTGAAGCTTTCTTT.

This clonotype has a handful of counts. This chain uses TRBV3-1 with TRBJ1-1; D is undetermined. V lost 1 base and J lost 11, with 11 bases in between. The CDR3 covers 12 residues. The V gene's germline CDR1 is LGHDT and CDR2 YNNKEL (reference sequence). CDR3 sequence: CASSQGPSTAFF. The DNA for the CDR3 is TGTGCCAGCAGCCAAGGGCCATCCACCGCTTTCTTT.

The chain couples TRBV6-5 to TRBJ2-3; maybe TRBD2 (7 bases). The CDR3 consists of 15 residues. Germline loops: CDR1 MNHEY, CDR2 SVGAGI. V was clipped by 4 bases and J by 5 bases, with 16 bases between them. CDR3 in amino acids: CASSSRGGGEDTQYF. CDR3 coding DNA: TGTGCCAGCAGTTCCCGCGGGGGCGGGGAAGATACGCAGTATTTT.

The sample holds a few counts of this clonotype. The chain joins TRBV18 to TRBJ1-1; D is undetermined. The ends were cut back, 6 bases at V and 0 bases at J, with 8 bases in the middle. The CDR3 consists of 13 residues. CDR1 is KGHSH and CDR2 is LQKENI in the germline V gene. This CDR3 is CASSTGVNTEAFF. CDR3 sequence (DNA): TGTGCCAGCTCGACCGGCGTGAACACTGAAGCTTTCTTT. Complete variable domain (other parts from reference TRBV18 and TRBJ1-1): NAGVMQNPRHLVRRRGQEARLRCSPMKGHSHVYWYRQLPEEGLKFMVYLQKENIIDESGMPKERFSAEFPKEGPSILRIQQVVRGDSAAYFCASSTGVNTEAFFGQGTRLTVV.

This clonotype turned up a few times. This chain connects TRBV2 to TRBJ1-6; TRBD1 is a possible D gene (5 bases). The CDR3 is made up of 13 amino acids. Germline loops: CDR1 SNHLY, CDR2 FYNNEI. Trimming took 7 bases from V and 8 from J, leaving 12 bases between them. In DNA form, the CDR3 reads TGTGCCAGCATTATTGGGGGGGATTCACCCCTCCACTTT. Amino acids: CASIIGGDSPLHF.